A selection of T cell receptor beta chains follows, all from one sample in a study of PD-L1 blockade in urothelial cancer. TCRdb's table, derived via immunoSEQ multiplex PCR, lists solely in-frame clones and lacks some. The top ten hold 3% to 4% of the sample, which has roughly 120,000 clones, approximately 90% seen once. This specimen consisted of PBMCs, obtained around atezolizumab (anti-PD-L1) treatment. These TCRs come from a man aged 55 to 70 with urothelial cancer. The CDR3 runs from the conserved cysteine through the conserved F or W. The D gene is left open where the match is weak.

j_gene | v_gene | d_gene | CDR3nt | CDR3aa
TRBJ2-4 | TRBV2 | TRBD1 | TGTGCCAGCAGCGGGACAGGGGGCTGGTCGGACATTCAGTACTTC | CASSGTGGWSDIQYF
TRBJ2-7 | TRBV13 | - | TGTGCCAGCAGCCCGGGGACAATAACAACCGAGCAGTACTTC | CASSPGTITTEQYF
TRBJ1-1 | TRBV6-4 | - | TGTGCCAGCAGCGTTAATGAGGGTGGGACTGAAGCTTTCTTT | CASSVNEGGTEAFF
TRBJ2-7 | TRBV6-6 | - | TGTGCCAGCAGTGGACAGAACTACGAGCAGTACTTC | CASSGQNYEQYF
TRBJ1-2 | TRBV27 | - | TGTGCCAGCACCCACCCGGACATGTCCTTACATCTCCTCCCTGACTATGGCTACACCTTC | CASTHPDMSLHLLPDYGYTF
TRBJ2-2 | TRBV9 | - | TGTGCCAGCAGCGCGAGCCCGAACACCGGGGAGCTGTTTTTT | CASSASPNTGELFF
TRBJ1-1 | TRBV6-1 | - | TGTGCCAGCAGTGACCCCGGGAGTCGGAACACTGAAGCTTTCTTT | CASSDPGSRNTEAFF
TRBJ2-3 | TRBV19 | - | TGTGCCAGTAACGGTGCAGGGGGGATAGATACGCAGTATTTT | CASNGAGGIDTQYF
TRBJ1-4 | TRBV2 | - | TGTGCCAGCAGGAGACTTGCAACTAATGAAAAACTGTTTTTT | CASRRLATNEKLFF
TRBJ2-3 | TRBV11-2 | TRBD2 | TGTGCCAGCAGCATCAGAGCGGGAGGGCCCTCGGATACGCAGTATTTT | CASSIRAGGPSDTQYF
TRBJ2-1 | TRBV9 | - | TGTGCCAGCAGCGTAGTTGGGGAACGTAGCGATGAGCAGTTCTTC | CASSVVGERSDEQFF
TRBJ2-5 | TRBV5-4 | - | TGTGCCAGCAGCTTATCCAGGGGTGAAGAGACCCAGTACTTC | CASSLSRGEETQYF
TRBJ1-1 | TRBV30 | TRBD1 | TGTGCCTGGAATTCCTCCCCCGGGACAGAGAACACTGAAGCTTTCTTT | CAWNSSPGTENTEAFF
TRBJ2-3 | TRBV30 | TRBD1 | TGTGCCTGGAGTAGGGACAGGGGGCGATGGGATACGCAGTATTTT | CAWSRDRGRWDTQYF
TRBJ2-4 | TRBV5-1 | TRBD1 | TGCGCCAGCAGCTTGGAGTGGGACAGGACGGGGAACATTCAGTACTTC | CASSLEWDRTGNIQYF
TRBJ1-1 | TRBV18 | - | TGTGCCAGCTCACCAGGGCAGGTGAACACTGAAGCTTTCTTT | CASSPGQVNTEAFF
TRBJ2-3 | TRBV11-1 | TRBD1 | TGTGCCAGCAGCTCCCGGACAGGGGCCACAGATACGCAGTATTTT | CASSSRTGATDTQYF
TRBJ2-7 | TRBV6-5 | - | TGTGCCAGCAGTTCAAAAAGACAGGCTCCCTACGAGCAGTACTTC | CASSSKRQAPYEQYF
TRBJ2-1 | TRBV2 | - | TGTGCCAGCAGCGCCGGGGAGTTCAATGAGCAGTTCTTC | CASSAGEFNEQFF
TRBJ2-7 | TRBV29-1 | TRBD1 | TGCAGCGTGACCGGGACAGGGCCCCACGAGCAGTACTTC | CSVTGTGPHEQYF